This T cell receptor (beta chain) came from a study of beta chain features in type 1 diabetes. Study-level results: A potential PCR bias toward shorter templates would be equal in patient and control samples. A moderate, significant TCRB CDR3 shortening appeared in type 1 diabetes across four CD4+ subsets. Cells with high TCR expression could be over-represented when cDNA is sequenced.

CDR1 is SNHLY, CDR2 FYNNEI, per germline. CDR3 length equals 14 residues. Trimming cost V 6 bases and J 4 bases; bases outside gene matches: 6. For this clone: Its antigen remains unidentified.

The isolated RNA, all of it, was reverse transcribed, so expressed TCRB transcripts were what got sequenced. TCRdb keeps only in-frame clones here, not all; method: immunoSEQ multiplex PCR. The data show approximately 260,000 clones, 24% seen once. Purity exceeding 95% was reached by all sorted populations. The source of this sequence is a woman aged 25 to 39 with type 1 diabetes. Sequences were obtained from naive CD4+ T cells from blood. The V and J genes are TRBV2 and TRBJ2-7, with TRBD1 identical over 10 bases. The CDR3 sequence is CASRPTGGLYEQYF. The CDR3 DNA reads as TGTGCCAGCAGACCGACAGGGGGCTTATACGAGCAGTACTTC.